This record covers a single TCR beta chain. What antigen it recognizes has not been identified. No base qualities exist here, and no much larger clone lies one base off it. Its CDR3 holds 14 amino acids, cysteine through phenylalanine. The entry retains the CDR3 DNA only, 42 bases that are in frame from base 1. For CDR1 and CDR2, the germline V gene (reference sequence) lists LNHDA and SQIVND. Trimming at the junction amounts to 5 bases on V and 0 bases on J, and the germline ends lie 11 bases apart. RNA was extracted using the RNeasy kit, and roughly 0.5 to 1 microgram was reverse transcribed with random hexamers. The immunoSEQ multiplex PCR assay, covering 54 Vbeta and 13 Jbeta segments, was used to amplify TCR beta CDR3 regions. To correct PCR amplification bias, a synthetic template baseline was used for both primer optimization and computational correction. The paper's processing steps were these. Reads were annotated to V, D and J genes according to IMGT and were analyzed with immunoSEQ Analyzer, with only productive sequences retained. Clonality was calculated as one minus the Shannon entropy normalized by log2 of the number of productive unique sequences. Public and private clones were assessed among the 100 most prevalent clones of each patient and control. Clones were defined as Susac-specific when absent from the healthy and MS cohorts, from 1052 published viral clones and from other ImmuneACCESS disease sequences. TCRdb trimmed the raw reads at Q25, called clones with MiXCR and kept productive beta chains. Rows are combined by CDR3 protein, so each entry shows the most common genes and DNA. TCRdb's processing, not the study's, gives the V and J calls here. The sample table holds 90,000 to 150,000 distinct CDR3 sequences, of which about 92% were seen once. About 0.096% of the sample belongs to the ten largest clones.

This sample was included in a study of CD8 T cells in Susac syndrome (dated by TCRdb to about 2019). For the study in its entirety: The study used repertoire sequencing to test whether antigen drove CD8+ T cell activation and differentiation in Susac syndrome.

Paper-wide results and their limitations: The TCR sequencing and HLA analysis was acknowledged to have included a relatively small number of individuals.

High-throughput TCR beta sequencing profiled peripheral blood CD8+ and CD4+ T cells from healthy donors, Susac syndrome patients and multiple sclerosis patients. Treatment-naive patients with stable or active relapsing-remitting disease fulfilling revised McDonald criteria were used as multiple sclerosis controls. CD8+ TEMRA cells were enriched by FACS, while bulk CD8+ and CD4+ T cells were purified by magnetic negative isolation. Blood was drawn into EDTA tubes, processed within 24 hours, and PBMCs were isolated by density gradient centrifugation. PBMCs intended for TCR sequencing were cryopreserved in liquid nitrogen and were subsequently thawed in a 37 degrees C water bath. The sorted or isolated CD4+, CD8+ and CD8+ TEMRA cells reached a purity of at least 90%.

The chain couples TRBV19 to TRBJ2-7, with the D gene tentatively TRBD1 or TRBD2, based on 5 matching bases in each. The clonotype originates from a human donor with multiple sclerosis. Sequencing was performed on CD4+ T cells from PBMCs. The CDR3 amino acid sequence is: CASSPRGSSYEQYF. In nucleotide form, the sequence is TGTGCCAGTAGTCCGAGGGGCAGCTCCTACGAGCAGTACTTC.